Listed below are T cell receptor beta chains from one sample, sequenced in a study of blood T cell repertoires in COVID-19. Sequencing used immunoSEQ multiplex PCR; TCRdb keeps in-frame clones, though not all of them. This table has some 230,000 clones, roughly four fifths appearing once. Sequencing was performed on peripheral blood. These receptor sequences come from a woman in her twenties or thirties who had recovered from COVID-19. Both conserved end residues are part of each CDR3. Fields, in order: CDR3 protein, V gene, CDR3 length.

CDR3: CASSLAGVNNNEQFF
V: TRBV18
length: 15

CDR3: CASSHPRSGTSNNEQFF
V: TRBV28
length: 17

CDR3: CASSHRGTSVNPAGETQYF
V: TRBV4-1
length: 19

CDR3: CASSPGQGSFLNTGELFF
V: TRBV5-4
length: 18

CDR3: CASSSSSYNEQFF
V: TRBV7-3
length: 13

CDR3: CATSLPQGLGGTGELFF
V: TRBV24-1
length: 17

CDR3: CSAVRGYEQYF
V: TRBV29-1
length: 11

CDR3: CASSLFFARANTIYF
V: TRBV7-3
length: 15

CDR3: CASSPSNYGYTF
V: TRBV2
length: 12

CDR3: CASTFGSSYNEQFF
V: TRBV13
length: 14

CDR3: CASSFPGQGMEQYF
V: TRBV5-5
length: 14